What follows describes a single T cell receptor beta chain. Trimming left V 3 bases short and J 0 bases short, with 9 bases between. This CDR3 has 14 residues. Germline V gives CDR1 DFQATT, CDR2 SNEGSKA (reference sequence). This entry is derived from a study of blood T cell repertoires in COVID-19. Study-level background: Sample material is recorded as cDNA or gDNA derived from T cells, B-cell-depleted T cells, or PBMCs.

Those enrolled in Seattle joined during active infection and were followed longitudinally afterward. The authors' processing: From reference gene primer amplification, estimates of nucleated cell counts were derived. Here immunoSEQ multiplex PCR was the method, and the copy in TCRdb shows in-frame clones only, minus some. That table furnishes V, J and clone size, whereas the DNA furnished D and trimming. The sample has fewer than 450,000 clones, around 89% seen once. This chain joins TRBV20-1 and TRBJ1-3; D possibly corresponds to TRBD1 (5 bases). Sequencing was performed on peripheral blood. This clonotype was obtained from a woman aged 45-65 years with COVID-19, enrolled during active disease. The CDR3 sequence: CSASKQGSGNTIYF. The CDR3 DNA reads as TGCAGTGCTAGTAAGCAGGGCTCTGGAAACACCATATATTTT.